The TCR beta chain under discussion was sequenced for a study of cytomegalovirus exposure and HLA in healthy donors. This clone occurred a few times. Its antigen is as yet unknown. PCR involved 60 Vbeta and 13 Jbeta primers. Measured with immunoSEQ multiplex PCR; TCRdb has only the in-frame clones, and not every one. The sample lists around 170,000 clones; about 81% were seen once. The CDR3 loop spans 13 amino acids. Germline V gene data show CDR1 as SNHLY and CDR2 as FYNNEI. V lost 2 bases, J lost 9 bases, and 6 bases stayed unmatched. Study findings and constraints: Among TCR beta chains, those listed as cytomegalovirus-associated numbered some 170.

V and J are TRBV2 and TRBJ1-2, with 7 nucleotides matching TRBD1. The sequence derives from a woman aged 18-30 years in good health and CMV-seronegative. The sequenced sample was PBMCs. The CDR3 nucleotides read TGTGCCAGCAGTGAAACTCACAGGGGAAGCTACACCTTC. Its translation: CASSETHRGSYTF.